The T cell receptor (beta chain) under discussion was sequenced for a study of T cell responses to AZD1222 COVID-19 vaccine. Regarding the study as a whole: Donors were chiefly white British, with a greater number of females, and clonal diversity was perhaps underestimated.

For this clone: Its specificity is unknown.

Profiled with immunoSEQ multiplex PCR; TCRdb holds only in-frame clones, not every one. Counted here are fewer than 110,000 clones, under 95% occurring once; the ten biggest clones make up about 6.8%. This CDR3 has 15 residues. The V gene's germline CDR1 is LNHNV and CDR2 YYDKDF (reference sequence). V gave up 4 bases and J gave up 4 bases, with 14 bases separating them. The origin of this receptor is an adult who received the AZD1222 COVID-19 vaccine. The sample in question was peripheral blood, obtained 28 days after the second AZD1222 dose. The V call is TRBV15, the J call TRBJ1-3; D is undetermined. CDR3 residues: CATSTGWELGNTIYF. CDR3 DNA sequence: TGTGCCACCAGCACCGGTTGGGAGTTGGGAAACACCATATATTTT.